One sample yielded the 22 T cell receptor beta chains listed below, sequenced in a study of T cells after yellow fever vaccination. TCRdb re-analysed the 5' RACE reads in MiXCR, keeping a single row per CDR3 protein. The profile covers 250,000 to 400,000 distinct CDR3 sequences, with roughly 4.3% appearing a single time and approximately 23% taken by the ten largest. The specimen comprised PBMCs, sampled 5 days after the yellow fever booster vaccination. The source of these receptors is a man aged 18 to 30 who received the YFV17D yellow fever vaccine.

This clonotype appeared a few times. The rearrangement links TRBV28 to TRBJ2-1; 11 bases are a match to TRBD2. The J segment lost 1 base and the V segment lost 3 bases, leaving 11 bases of the junction unmatched. CDR1 MDHEN and CDR2 SYDVKM come from the germline V gene. The CDR3 contains 19 residues. The CDR3 DNA reads as TGTGCCAGCAGTTTCCCTAGCGGGGGGACCGTTTTTTCCTACAATGAGCAGTTCTTC. As protein: CASSFPSGGTVFSYNEQFF. The variable domain in full, completed from reference TRBV28 and TRBJ2-1, reads DVKVTQSSRYLVKRTGEKVFLECVQDMDHENMFWYRQDPGLGLRLIYFSYDVKMKEKGDIPEGYSVSREKKERFSLILESASTNQTSMYLCASSFPSGGTVFSYNEQFFGPGTRLTVL.

In its sample, this clonotype was seen a few times. The V and J genes are TRBV7-9 and TRBJ1-2, with a tentative D call TRBD1 (6 bases). Germline lookup yields CDR1 SEHNR and CDR2 FQNEAQ (reference sequence). This CDR3 is built from 15 residues. V shed 5 bases and J shed 3 bases, with 16 bases lying between them. CDR3 amino acids: CASSLPGEAYYGYTF. The CDR3 bases are TGTGCCAGCAGCCTCCCAGGGGAGGCCTACTATGGCTACACCTTC.

The gene calls are TRBV5-4 and TRBJ2-3; D unclear. This CDR3 is 14 amino acids long. Trimming took 7 bases from V and 0 from J, leaving 12 bases between them. The germline V gene has CDR1 SGHNT and CDR2 YYREEE (reference sequence). CDR3 residues: CASPAVASTDTQYF. In DNA form, the CDR3 reads TGTGCCAGCCCTGCGGTAGCTAGCACAGATACGCAGTATTTT.

This clonotype has ten or more counts. This sequence joins TRBV4-1 and TRBJ2-1; 7 bases match TRBD1. This CDR3 region has 16 residues. V lost 4 bases, J lost 0 bases, and 6 bases stayed unmatched. Germline values: CDR1 MGHRA, CDR2 YSYEKL. Here the CDR3 DNA reads TGCGCCAGCAGCCTGGGGACAGCAAGCTCCTACAATGAGCAGTTCTTC. It codes for CASSLGTASSYNEQFF.

The rearrangement uses TRBV20-1 and TRBJ2-2; D call uncertain. Per germline, CDR1 DFQATT and CDR2 SNEGSKA (reference sequence). The CDR3 extends over 14 amino acids. V lost 4 bases, J lost 4 bases, and 13 bases lay in between. In nucleotides, the CDR3 is TGCAGTGCTACAAGCCGTAGGGCCACCGGGGAGCTGTTTTTT. This translates into CSATSRRATGELFF.

The V gene is TRBV5-1, the J gene TRBJ2-1, with TRBD1 identical over 9 bases. Germline CDR1 SGHRS, CDR2 YFSETQ. Trimming cost V 4 bases and J 6 bases; bases outside gene matches: 5. CDR3 size: 14 residues. CDR3 in amino acids: CASSDDRGSNEQFF. The CDR3 coding sequence is TGCGCCAGCAGCGATGACAGGGGGTCCAATGAGCAGTTCTTC.

This clonotype was recorded a few times. The V gene is TRBV4-3, the J gene TRBJ1-6; 7 bases match TRBD1. Germline V gives CDR1 LGHNA, CDR2 YSLEER. Trimming at V came to 1 base and at J to 9 bases, leaving 6 bases not matched to a gene. The length of the CDR3 is 15 residues. The CDR3 DNA follows: TGCGCCAGCAGCCAAGGGTGGCAGGGGGGTTCACCCCTCCACTTT. Residues: CASSQGWQGGSPLHF.

The table lists this clonotype with many counts. The V and J genes are TRBV7-9 and TRBJ1-3; D gene unclear. Deletions cut 0 bases from V and 0 bases from J, with 9 bases between. This CDR3 contains 16 residues. Germline values: CDR1 SEHNR, CDR2 FQNEAQ (reference sequence). CDR3 sequence reads: CASSLARPASGNTIYF. In nucleotides, the CDR3 is TGTGCCAGCAGCTTAGCGCGTCCTGCCTCTGGAAACACCATATATTTT.

A few counts support this clonotype. V and J are TRBV19 and TRBJ2-4, with 8 bases aligning to TRBD2. Per germline, CDR1 LNHDA and CDR2 SQIVND (reference sequence). The CDR3 is 15 amino acids. After removal of 5 bases from V and 6 bases from J, the junction contained 9 bases not matched to a gene. CDR3 protein: CASSFSSGGINIQYF. CDR3 coding DNA: TGTGCCAGTAGTTTCTCCAGCGGGGGCATAAACATTCAGTACTTC.

This clonotype was seen many times. The rearrangement joins TRBV6-2 or TRBV6-3 to TRBJ2-5; 7 nucleotides align to TRBD2. There are 13 residues in the CDR3. Germline lookup yields CDR1 MNHEY and CDR2 SVGEGT. V dropped 5 bases and J dropped 5; count of bases not matched to a gene: 5. CDR3 coding DNA: TGTGCCAGCAGTCGTGGACTAGTTGAGACCCAGTACTTC. This codes for CASSRGLVETQYF.

This clonotype came up many times. This chain joins TRBV2 and TRBJ2-3; 7 positions match TRBD1. The CDR3 extends over 13 amino acids. Germline CDR1 is SNHLY and CDR2 is FYNNEI. Germline trimming cut 8 bases from V and 2 bases from J; bases unmatched to any gene: 4. The CDR3 DNA sequence: TGTGCCAGCGAACAGGGGTTCACAGATACGCAGTATTTT. Amino acids: CASEQGFTDTQYF.

The V and J genes are TRBV20-1 and TRBJ1-1; a possible D gene is TRBD1 (5 bases). Germline V gives CDR1 DFQATT, CDR2 SNEGSKA (reference sequence). Trimming took off 7 bases at V and 6 bases at J, with 9 bases between the two ends. This CDR3 region has 10 residues. The CDR3 region is CSVGTAEAFF. DNA for the CDR3: TGCAGTGTCGGGACGGCTGAAGCTTTCTTT.

This clonotype has more than one count but fewer than ten. The chain joins TRBV19 to TRBJ1-2, with D possibly matching TRBD1 (6 bases). Between the trimmed V and J ends, which lost 6 bases and 4 bases, there was a span of 15 bases. This CDR3 has 14 amino acids. Germline CDR1 LNHDA, CDR2 SQIVND (reference sequence). The CDR3 coding sequence is TGTGCCAGTAGCCCGGACAGTCGCCCCTATGGCTACACCTTC. Protein: CASSPDSRPYGYTF.

This clonotype was seen only a few times. This chain uses TRBV12-3 or TRBV12-4 with TRBJ1-6; D perhaps matches TRBD1 (5 bases). The CDR3 contains 15 residues. With 0 bases removed from V and 4 bases from J, the gap between germline ends came to 7 bases. Here the CDR3 reads CASSLARAYNSPLHF. The CDR3 region has the DNA TGTGCCAGCAGTTTAGCCAGGGCGTATAATTCACCCCTCCACTTT.

This clonotype was seen repeatedly, ten times or more. This rearrangement joins TRBV7-6 to TRBJ2-5, with D perhaps given as TRBD1 or TRBD2 (5 bases each). This CDR3 is 18 amino acids long. Germline V CDR1 and CDR2: SGHVS, FNYEAQ. Trimming took 1 base from V and 2 from J, leaving 20 bases between them. Here the CDR3 reads CASSLEVWGTSLQETQYF. The CDR3 coding sequence is TGTGCCAGCAGCTTAGAGGTGTGGGGGACCTCCTTACAAGAGACCCAGTACTTC.

V usage is TRBV18 and J usage is TRBJ1-4; D is uncertain. The length of the CDR3 is 13 residues. Germline lookup yields CDR1 KGHSH and CDR2 LQKENI. Deletions cut 0 bases from V and 7 bases from J, with 6 bases between. The CDR3 DNA reads as TGTGCCAGCTCACCACCCGTTGGTGAAAAACTGTTTTTT. Translation gives CASSPPVGEKLFF.

This clonotype came up many times. CDR3 residues: CASSQEGGTNEKLFF. CDR3 bases: TGCGCCAGCAGCCAGGAGGGTGGAACTAATGAAAAACTGTTTTTT. The chain employs TRBV5-1 and TRBJ1-4, with D unclear. This CDR3 region has 15 residues. Germline lookup yields CDR1 SGHRS and CDR2 YFSETQ. The ends were cut back, 4 bases at V and 1 base at J, with 11 bases in the middle.

At least ten counts were recorded for this clonotype. The chain has TRBV29-1 and TRBJ1-2; D possibly corresponds to TRBD1 (6 bases). The ends were cut back, 3 bases at V and 6 bases at J, with 20 bases in the middle. Germline assignment: CDR1 SQVTM and CDR2 ANQGSEA. CDR3 size: 15 residues. For the CDR3, the DNA is TGCAGCGTTGACCTTCGGGGGGCGAAGGTTGATGGCTACACCTTC. Its protein is CSVDLRGAKVDGYTF.

A few counts support this clonotype. The rearrangement uses TRBV5-1 and TRBJ1-5, with TRBD1 matching over 12 bases. This CDR3 spans 15 amino acids. Losses at the gene ends were 4 bases for V and 5 bases for J; bases not matched to a gene: 4. Germline V CDR1 and CDR2: SGHRS, YFSETQ. The DNA of the CDR3 is TGCGCCAGCAGCCGGGGGACAGGGGGCGATCAGCCCCAGCATTTT. The encoded protein is CASSRGTGGDQPQHF.

This clonotype was counted only a few times. The chain couples TRBV7-6 to TRBJ2-1, with 11 bases matching TRBD2. Looked up from germline, CDR1 is SGHVS and CDR2 is FNYEAQ. The CDR3 contains 16 residues. After removal of 1 base from V and 4 bases from J, the junction contained 3 bases not matched to a gene. The CDR3 spells CASSLVGTSGYNEQFF. The DNA for the CDR3 is TGTGCCAGCAGCTTAGTCGGGACTAGCGGTTACAATGAGCAGTTCTTC.

This clonotype has just a few counts. The J gene is TRBJ2-5, the V gene TRBV12-3 or TRBV12-4; D is ambiguous. The V gene lost 3 bases and the J gene lost 3 bases, with 11 bases spanning the gap. CDR3 length: 14 residues. Here the CDR3 reads CASSFPPGEETQYF. CDR3 in DNA: TGTGCCAGCAGTTTTCCCCCGGGCGAAGAGACCCAGTACTTC.

This clonotype has only a few counts. The chain couples TRBV29-1 to TRBJ2-2; no reliable D call. Trimming took 4 bases from V and 1 from J, leaving 10 bases between them. The CDR3 totals 14 residues. CDR1 is SQVTM, CDR2 ANQGSEA, per germline. CDR3 in amino acids: CSVVPGLNTGELFF. CDR3 sequence (DNA): TGCAGCGTTGTCCCGGGCCTGAACACCGGGGAGCTGTTTTTT.